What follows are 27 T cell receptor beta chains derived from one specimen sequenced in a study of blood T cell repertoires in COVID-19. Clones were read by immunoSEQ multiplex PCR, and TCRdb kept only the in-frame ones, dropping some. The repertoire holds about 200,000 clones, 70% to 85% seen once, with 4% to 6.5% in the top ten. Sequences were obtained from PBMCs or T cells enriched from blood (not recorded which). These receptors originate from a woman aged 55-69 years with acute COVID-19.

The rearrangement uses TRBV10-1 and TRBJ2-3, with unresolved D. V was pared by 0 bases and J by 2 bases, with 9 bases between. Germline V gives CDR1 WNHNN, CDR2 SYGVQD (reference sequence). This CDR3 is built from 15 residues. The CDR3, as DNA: TGCGCCAGCAGTGAGTCAGTACTCTTCACAGATACGCAGTATTTT. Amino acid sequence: CASSESVLFTDTQYF.

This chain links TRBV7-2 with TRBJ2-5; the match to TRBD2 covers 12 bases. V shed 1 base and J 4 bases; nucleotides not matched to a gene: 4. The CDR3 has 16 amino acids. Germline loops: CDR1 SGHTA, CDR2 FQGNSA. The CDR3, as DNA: TGTGCCAGCAGCTTAGGCCTAGCGGGGGGGCGAGAGACCCAGTACTTC. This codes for CASSLGLAGGRETQYF.

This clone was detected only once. DNA of the CDR3: TGTCCCGGCAATGAGCAGTTCTTC. Translation gives CPGNEQFF. The rearrangement joins TRBV14 to TRBJ2-1; no definite D call. Germline assignment: CDR1 SGHDN and CDR2 FVKESK. There are 8 residues in the CDR3.

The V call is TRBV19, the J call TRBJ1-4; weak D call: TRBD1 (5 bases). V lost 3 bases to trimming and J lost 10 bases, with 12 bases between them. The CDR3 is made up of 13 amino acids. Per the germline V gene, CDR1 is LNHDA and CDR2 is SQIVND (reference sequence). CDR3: CASSIPWGGKLFF. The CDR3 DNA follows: TGTGCCAGTAGTATCCCCTGGGGCGGAAAACTGTTTTTT.

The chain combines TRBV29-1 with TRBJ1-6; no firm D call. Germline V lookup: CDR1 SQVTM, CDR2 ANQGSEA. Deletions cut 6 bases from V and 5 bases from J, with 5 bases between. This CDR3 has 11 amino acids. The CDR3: CSVGDNSPLHF. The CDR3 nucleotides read TGCAGCGTCGGGGATAATTCACCCCTCCACTTT.

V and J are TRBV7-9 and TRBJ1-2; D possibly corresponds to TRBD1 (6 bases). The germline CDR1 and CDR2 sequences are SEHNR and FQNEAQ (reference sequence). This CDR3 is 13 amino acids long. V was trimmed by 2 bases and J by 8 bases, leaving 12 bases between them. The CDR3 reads CASSLQGLEGYTF. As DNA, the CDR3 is TGTGCCAGCAGCTTACAGGGGTTAGAAGGCTACACCTTC.

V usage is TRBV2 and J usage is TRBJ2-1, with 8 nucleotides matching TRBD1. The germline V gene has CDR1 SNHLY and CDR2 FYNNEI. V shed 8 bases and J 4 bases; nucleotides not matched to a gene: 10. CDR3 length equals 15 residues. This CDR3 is CASQRGQVLYNEQFF. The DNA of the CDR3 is TGTGCCAGCCAGAGGGGACAGGTTTTGTACAATGAGCAGTTCTTC.

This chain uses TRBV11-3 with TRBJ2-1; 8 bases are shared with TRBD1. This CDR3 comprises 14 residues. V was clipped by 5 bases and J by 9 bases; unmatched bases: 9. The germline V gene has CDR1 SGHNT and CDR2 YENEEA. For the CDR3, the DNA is TGTGCCAGCAGCAGAGGACAGGGAGCGGCTGAGCAGTTCTTC. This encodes CASSRGQGAAEQFF.

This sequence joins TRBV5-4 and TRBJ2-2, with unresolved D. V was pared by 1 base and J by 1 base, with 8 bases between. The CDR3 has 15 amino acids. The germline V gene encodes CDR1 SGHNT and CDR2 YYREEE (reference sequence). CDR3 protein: CASSLKEVNTGELFF. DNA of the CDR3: TGTGCCAGCAGCTTGAAAGAGGTGAACACCGGGGAGCTGTTTTTT.

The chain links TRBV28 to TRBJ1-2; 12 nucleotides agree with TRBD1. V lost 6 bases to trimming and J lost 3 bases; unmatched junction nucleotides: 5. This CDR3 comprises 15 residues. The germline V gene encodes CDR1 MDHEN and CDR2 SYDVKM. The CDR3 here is CASSSGTGGDYGYTF. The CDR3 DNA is TGTGCCAGCAGCTCCGGGACAGGGGGCGACTATGGCTACACCTTC.

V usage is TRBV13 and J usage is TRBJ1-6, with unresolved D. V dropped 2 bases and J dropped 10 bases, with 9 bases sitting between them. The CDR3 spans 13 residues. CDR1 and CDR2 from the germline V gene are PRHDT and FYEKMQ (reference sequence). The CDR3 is CASSLTGPSPLHF. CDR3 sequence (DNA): TGTGCCAGCAGCTTAACTGGGCCGTCACCCCTCCACTTT.

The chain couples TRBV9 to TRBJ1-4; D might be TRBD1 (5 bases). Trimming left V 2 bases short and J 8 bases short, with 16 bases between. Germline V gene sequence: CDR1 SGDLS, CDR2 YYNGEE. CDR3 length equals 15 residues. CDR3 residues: CASSVGGGVGEKLFF. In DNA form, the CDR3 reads TGTGCCAGCAGCGTTGGTGGAGGGGTTGGGGAAAAACTGTTTTTT.

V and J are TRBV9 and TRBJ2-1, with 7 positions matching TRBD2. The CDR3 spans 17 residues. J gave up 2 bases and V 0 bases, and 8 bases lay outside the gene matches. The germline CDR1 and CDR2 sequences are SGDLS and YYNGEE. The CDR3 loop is CASSVGSRGVTYNEQFF. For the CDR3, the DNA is TGTGCCAGCAGCGTAGGGTCACGGGGGGTAACCTACAATGAGCAGTTCTTC.

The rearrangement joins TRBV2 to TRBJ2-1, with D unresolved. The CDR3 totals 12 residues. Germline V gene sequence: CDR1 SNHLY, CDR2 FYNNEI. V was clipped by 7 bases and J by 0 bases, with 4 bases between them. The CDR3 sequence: CASTSSYNEQFF. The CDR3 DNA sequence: TGTGCCAGCACCAGCTCCTACAATGAGCAGTTCTTC.

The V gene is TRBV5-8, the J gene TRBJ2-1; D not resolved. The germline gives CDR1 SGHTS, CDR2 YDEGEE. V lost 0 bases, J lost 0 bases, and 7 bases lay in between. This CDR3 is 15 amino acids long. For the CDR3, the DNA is TGTGCCAGCAGCTTGGGAGGATTCTCCTACAATGAGCAGTTCTTC. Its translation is CASSLGGFSYNEQFF.

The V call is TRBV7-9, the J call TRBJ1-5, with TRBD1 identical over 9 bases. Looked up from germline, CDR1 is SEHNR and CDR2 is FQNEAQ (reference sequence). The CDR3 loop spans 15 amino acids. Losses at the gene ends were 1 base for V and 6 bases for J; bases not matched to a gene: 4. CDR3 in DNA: TGTGCCAGCAGCTTAGGGGACAGGGAGGGTCAGCCCCAGCATTTT. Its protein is CASSLGDREGQPQHF.

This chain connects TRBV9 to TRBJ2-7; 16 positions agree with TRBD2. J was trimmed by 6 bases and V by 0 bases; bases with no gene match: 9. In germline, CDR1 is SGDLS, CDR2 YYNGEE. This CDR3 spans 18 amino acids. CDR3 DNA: TGTGCCAGCAGCGTAGAGGAGGGACTAGCGGGAGGGCCAGGCGAGCAGTACTTC. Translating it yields CASSVEEGLAGGPGEQYF.

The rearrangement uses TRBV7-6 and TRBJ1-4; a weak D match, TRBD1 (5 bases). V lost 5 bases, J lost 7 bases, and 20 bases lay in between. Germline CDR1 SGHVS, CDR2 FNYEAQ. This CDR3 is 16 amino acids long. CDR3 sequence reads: CASSPSGGAGGEKLFF. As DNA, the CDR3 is TGTGCCAGCAGCCCCAGTGGAGGGGCCGGGGGTGAAAAACTGTTTTTT.

CDR3 in DNA: TGTGCCATCAGGCGGGGGGCCCAAGAGACCCAGTACTTC. It specifies CAIRRGAQETQYF. The chain is built from TRBV10-3 and TRBJ2-5, with TRBD2 matching 8 bases. This CDR3 region has 13 residues. Per germline, CDR1 ENHRY and CDR2 SYGVKD. With 6 bases clipped from V and 1 base from J, the junction kept 1 base outside the gene matches.

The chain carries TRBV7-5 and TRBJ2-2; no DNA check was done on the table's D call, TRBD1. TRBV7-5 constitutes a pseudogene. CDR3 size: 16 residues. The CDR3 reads CARSLAAQENTGELFF. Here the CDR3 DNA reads TGTGCCAGAAGCTTAGCAGCACAGGAGAACACCGGGGAGCTGTTTTTT.

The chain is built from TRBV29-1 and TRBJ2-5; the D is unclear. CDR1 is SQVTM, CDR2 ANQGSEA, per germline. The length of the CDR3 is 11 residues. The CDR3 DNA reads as TGCACCGGATCTAGAGGCCAGACCCAGTACTTC. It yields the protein CTGSRGQTQYF.

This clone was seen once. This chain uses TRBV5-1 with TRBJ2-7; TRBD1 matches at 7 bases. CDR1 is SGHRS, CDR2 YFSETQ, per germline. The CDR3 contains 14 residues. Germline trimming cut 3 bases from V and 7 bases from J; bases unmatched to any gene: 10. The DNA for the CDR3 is TGCGCCAGCAGCTCCGGACAGGCGAATGGGGAGCAGTACGTC. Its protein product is CASSSGQANGEQYV.

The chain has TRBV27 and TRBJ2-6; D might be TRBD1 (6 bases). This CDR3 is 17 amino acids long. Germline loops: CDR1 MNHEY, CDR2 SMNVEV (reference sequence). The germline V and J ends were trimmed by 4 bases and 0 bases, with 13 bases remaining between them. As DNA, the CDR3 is TGTGCCAGCAGTTCTGGACAGAAAAACTCTGGGGCCAACGTCCTGACTTTC. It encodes CASSSGQKNSGANVLTF.

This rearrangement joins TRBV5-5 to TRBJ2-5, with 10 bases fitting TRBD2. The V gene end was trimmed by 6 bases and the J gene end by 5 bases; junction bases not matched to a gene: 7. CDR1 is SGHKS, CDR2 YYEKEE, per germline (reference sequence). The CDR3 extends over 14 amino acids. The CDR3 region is CASTDLTSGETQYF. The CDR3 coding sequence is TGTGCCAGCACCGACCTGACTAGCGGGGAGACCCAGTACTTC.

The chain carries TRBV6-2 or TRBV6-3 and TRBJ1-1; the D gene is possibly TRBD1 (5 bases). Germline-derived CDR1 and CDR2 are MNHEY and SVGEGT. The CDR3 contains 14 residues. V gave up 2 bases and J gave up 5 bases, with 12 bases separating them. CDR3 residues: CASSYTREGTEAFF. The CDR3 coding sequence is TGTGCCAGCAGTTACACCAGGGAGGGGACTGAAGCTTTCTTT.

CDR3 region: CASRTYGRRNNEQFF. The CDR3 DNA follows: TGTGCCAGCAGAACGTACGGGAGGCGAAACAATGAGCAGTTCTTC. The genes are TRBV7-8 and TRBJ2-1, with TRBD2 identical over 7 bases. This CDR3 spans 15 amino acids. The V gene end was trimmed by 6 bases and the J gene end by 5 bases; junction bases not matched to a gene: 10. CDR1 and CDR2 (germline): SGHVS, FQNEAQ.

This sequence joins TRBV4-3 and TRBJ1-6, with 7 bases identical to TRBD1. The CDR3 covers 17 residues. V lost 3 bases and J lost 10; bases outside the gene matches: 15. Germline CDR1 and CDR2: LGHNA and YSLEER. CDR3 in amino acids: CASSQGAGDRVGSPLHF. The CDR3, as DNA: TGCGCCAGCAGCCAGGGGGCCGGTGACAGGGTGGGATCACCCCTCCACTTT.